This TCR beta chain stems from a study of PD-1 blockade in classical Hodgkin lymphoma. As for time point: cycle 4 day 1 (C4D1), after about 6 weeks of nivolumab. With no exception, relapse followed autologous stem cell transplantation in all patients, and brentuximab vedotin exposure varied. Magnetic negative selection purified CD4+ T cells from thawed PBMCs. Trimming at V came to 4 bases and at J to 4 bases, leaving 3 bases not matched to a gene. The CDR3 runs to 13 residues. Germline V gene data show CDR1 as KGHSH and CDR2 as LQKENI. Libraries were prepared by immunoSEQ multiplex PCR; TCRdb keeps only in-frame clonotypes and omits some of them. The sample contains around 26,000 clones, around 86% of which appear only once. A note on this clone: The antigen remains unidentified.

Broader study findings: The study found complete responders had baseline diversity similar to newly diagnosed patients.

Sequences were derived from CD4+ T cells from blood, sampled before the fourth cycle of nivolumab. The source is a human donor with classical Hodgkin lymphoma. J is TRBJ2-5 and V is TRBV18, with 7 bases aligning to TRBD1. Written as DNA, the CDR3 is TGTGCCAGCTCACAGGGGGCTGGAGAGACCCAGTACTTC. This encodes CASSQGAGETQYF.